This T cell receptor (beta chain) was identified during a study of CD8+ T cells in alopecia areata. A remark on this clone: Its target is unknown.

Study-level results: TCR sharing across patients was less clear than in mice, possibly HLA-related. In lesional scalp, particularly from alopecia totalis/universalis, clonality was higher than in normal scalp.

Alopecia areata patients provided lesional scalp punch biopsies and peripheral blood, both collected for the study. Once RNA had been extracted, it was reverse transcribed into cDNA to act as the sequencing template. TCRdb keeps only in-frame clones here, not all; method: immunoSEQ multiplex PCR. The table lists under 300,000 clones, roughly two thirds of them singletons. The clonotype comes from a human donor with alopecia areata. The sequenced sample was CD4+ T cells sorted from blood, obtained at week 0.

The chain's CDR3 is CASSEMSSGDYEQYF. The CDR3 bases are TGTGCCAGCAGTGAGATGTCTAGCGGGGACTACGAGCAGTACTTC. The chain employs TRBV6-1 and TRBJ2-7; 9 bases line up with TRBD2. Losses at the gene ends were 3 bases for V and 3 bases for J; bases not matched to a gene: 6. The germline gives CDR1 MNHNS, CDR2 SASEGT. The CDR3 has 15 amino acids.